Sequencing of this T cell receptor (beta chain) was carried out in a study of beta chain features in type 1 diabetes. What was sequenced were expressed TCRB transcripts, since all of the isolated RNA had been reverse transcribed. Repertoires were generated with immunoSEQ multiplex PCR, while TCRdb's copy carries only in-frame clones and drops some. The sample consists of more than 50,000 clones, around three fifths of them appearing once. This clone has just a few counts. Germline V CDR1 and CDR2: SGHDT, YYEEEE. This CDR3 is built from 14 residues. The V and J ends lost 3 bases and 2 bases respectively, with 12 bases between them.

The genes are TRBV5-6 and TRBJ2-7; no clear D. Sequencing input: Tregs from blood. The TCR originated in a woman aged 18-29 years in good health. CDR3 protein: CASSSLGATYEQYF. CDR3 nucleotides: TGTGCCAGCAGCTCTCTAGGTGCAACCTACGAGCAGTACTTC.